One and the same sample provided the 18 T cell receptor beta chains below, sequenced in a study of cytomegalovirus exposure and HLA in healthy donors. PCR primers comprised 60 Vbeta and 13 Jbeta primers. Assay used: immunoSEQ multiplex PCR; TCRdb lists only in-frame clones, some missing. The sample contains roughly 150,000 clones, roughly 76% of which appear only once. Sequencing input: PBMCs. The origin of the receptors is a female donor in good health and CMV-seronegative.

The V call is TRBV7-3, the J call TRBJ2-1, with 7 positions matching TRBD2. CDR1 is SGHTA, CDR2 FQGTGA, per germline. The CDR3 sequence is 15 residues long. V dropped 6 bases and J dropped 1; count of bases not matched to a gene: 6. The CDR3 is CASSPLAASYNEQFF. CDR3 sequence (DNA): TGTGCCAGCAGTCCGCTAGCGGCGTCCTACAATGAGCAGTTCTTC.

J is TRBJ1-5 and V is TRBV7-2; 11 bases are a match to TRBD1. Germline trimming cut 1 base from V and 8 bases from J; bases unmatched to any gene: 13. Germline assignment: CDR1 SGHTA and CDR2 FQGNSA. This CDR3 has 18 amino acids. The CDR3 DNA sequence: TGTGCCAGCAGCTTAGGGACAGGGGGCTTGGTGATAGCCGAGCCCCAGCATTTT. Protein sequence: CASSLGTGGLVIAEPQHF.

This clone was detected only a few times. The chain recombines TRBV29-1 with TRBJ2-3, with D perhaps TRBD1 (6 bases). CDR3 size: 15 residues. Germline-derived CDR1 and CDR2 are SQVTM and ANQGSEA. V lost 1 base, J lost 4 bases, and 15 bases lay in between. The CDR3 loop reads CSVEGLVQGPDTQYF. In nucleotides, the CDR3 is TGCAGCGTTGAAGGGTTGGTACAGGGCCCAGATACGCAGTATTTT.

The chain couples TRBV5-4 to TRBJ2-1; 7 positions agree with TRBD2. This CDR3 is built from 17 residues. The V segment lost 3 bases and the J segment 0 bases; nucleotides outside the gene matches: 9. Looked up from germline, CDR1 is SGHNT and CDR2 is YYREEE (reference sequence). The CDR3 coding sequence is TGTGCCAGCAGCTCCCCCCTCGCGGGGGACTCCTACAATGAGCAGTTCTTC. This encodes CASSSPLAGDSYNEQFF.

The chain employs TRBV10-2 and TRBJ2-7; D is possibly TRBD2 (6 bases). The CDR3 spans 15 residues. The germline V and J ends were trimmed by 2 bases and 1 base, with 12 bases remaining between them. CDR1 and CDR2 (germline): WSHSY, SAAADI. The CDR3 loop is CASSEEPSASYEQYF. CDR3 coding DNA: TGCGCCAGCAGTGAGGAGCCTAGCGCTTCCTACGAGCAGTACTTC.

This clone has a single count. V usage is TRBV6-6 and J usage is TRBJ2-7; D unresolved. This CDR3 spans 12 amino acids. Germline V gene data show CDR1 as MNHNY and CDR2 as SVGAGI (reference sequence). The germline V and J ends were trimmed by 2 bases and 3 bases, with 5 bases remaining between them. The CDR3 nucleotides read TGTGCCAGCAGTTACCAGGACTACGAGCAGTACTTC. It encodes CASSYQDYEQYF.

This chain uses TRBV6-5 with TRBJ2-1, with a weak D call TRBD1 (6 bases). This CDR3 region has 15 residues. CDR1 and CDR2 (germline): MNHEY, SVGAGI. V was shortened by 6 bases and J by 2 bases, with 14 bases between the two germline ends. CDR3 residues: CASSSGTPTYNEQFF. The CDR3 DNA follows: TGTGCCAGCAGCTCCGGGACACCGACCTACAATGAGCAGTTCTTC.

The V gene is TRBV27, the J gene TRBJ1-5, with a possible D match to TRBD1 (6 bases). Trimming left V 6 bases short and J 0 bases short, with 9 bases between. Germline assignment: CDR1 MNHEY and CDR2 SMNVEV (reference sequence). This CDR3 is built from 14 residues. This chain's CDR3 is CASSGQYSNQPQHF. The CDR3, as DNA: TGTGCCAGCAGCGGACAGTATAGCAATCAGCCCCAGCATTTT.

The chain is built from TRBV5-1 and TRBJ1-1, with 10 bases lining up with TRBD1. Germline lookup yields CDR1 SGHRS and CDR2 YFSETQ. The CDR3 totals 16 residues. J was trimmed by 0 bases and V by 2 bases; bases with no gene match: 4. DNA for the CDR3: TGCGCCAGCAGCTTCCGACAGGGGGCTCTGAACACTGAAGCTTTCTTT. It yields the protein CASSFRQGALNTEAFF.

DNA for the CDR3: TGCGCCAGCTACCACGGGGATACTAGCGGGAGCTACGAGCAGTACTTC. This gives the protein CASYHGDTSGSYEQYF. This rearrangement joins TRBV5-1 to TRBJ2-7, with 11 bases fitting TRBD2. In germline, CDR1 is SGHRS, CDR2 YFSETQ. The length of the CDR3 is 16 residues. The ends lost 7 bases at V and 3 bases at J; junction bases unmatched: 12.

This clone was found a few times. The CDR3 nucleotides read TGTGCCAGCAGTTCCCCCGCTGAAGCTTTCTTT. This encodes CASSSPAEAFF. The chain links TRBV27 to TRBJ1-1; D unclear. V was trimmed by 4 bases and J by 6 bases, leaving 6 bases between them. Germline loops: CDR1 MNHEY, CDR2 SMNVEV (reference sequence). This CDR3 spans 11 amino acids.

V usage is TRBV5-1 and J usage is TRBJ1-4; 7 nucleotides line up with TRBD1. The CDR3 sequence is 15 residues long. Germline assignment: CDR1 SGHRS and CDR2 YFSETQ. The V and J ends lost 4 bases and 0 bases, in that order; junction bases with no gene match: 3. CDR3 sequence reads: CASSLTGSTNEKLFF. DNA for the CDR3: TGCGCCAGCAGCCTGACAGGGTCAACTAATGAAAAACTGTTTTTT.

This rearrangement joins TRBV27 to TRBJ2-7, with 10 bases aligning to TRBD1. CDR3 size: 15 residues. Germline loops: CDR1 MNHEY, CDR2 SMNVEV (reference sequence). Unmatched junction bases numbered 5, after V lost 2 bases and J lost 4 bases. CDR3: CASSLAGTGAYEQYF. Written as DNA, the CDR3 is TGTGCCAGCAGTTTAGCCGGGACAGGGGCTTACGAGCAGTACTTC.

This clone has more than one count but fewer than ten. This rearrangement joins TRBV2 to TRBJ2-3; 14 bases fit TRBD2. Per the germline V gene, CDR1 is SNHLY and CDR2 is FYNNEI. V gave up 7 bases and J gave up 6 bases; unmatched junction bases: 6. This CDR3 has 15 amino acids. In nucleotides, the CDR3 is TGTGCCAGCACCAGACTAGCGGGAGGGGGTGATACGCAGTATTTT. Protein: CASTRLAGGGDTQYF.

This clone has just one count. V gene TRBV5-1 combines with J gene TRBJ1-1; D unclear. CDR3 size: 15 residues. V gave up 3 bases and J gave up 1 base, with 13 bases separating them. CDR1 SGHRS and CDR2 YFSETQ come from the germline V gene. The CDR3 region is CASSSRTPGNTEAFF. For the CDR3, the DNA is TGCGCCAGCAGCTCACGCACGCCGGGGAACACTGAAGCTTTCTTT.

The gene calls are TRBV7-9 and TRBJ1-1; 7 nucleotides line up with TRBD1. V shed 1 base, J shed 0 bases, and the junction held 5 bases outside the gene matches. Germline loops: CDR1 SEHNR, CDR2 FQNEAQ (reference sequence). The CDR3 runs 16 residues. The CDR3 is CASSLGGTGVNTEAFF. CDR3 nucleotides: TGTGCCAGCAGCTTAGGCGGCACAGGGGTGAACACTGAAGCTTTCTTT.

The V gene is TRBV6-1, the J gene TRBJ2-2, with D possibly matching TRBD2 (6 bases). The CDR3 runs to 15 residues. V was clipped by 4 bases and J by 0 bases, with 9 bases between them. Germline-derived CDR1 and CDR2 are MNHNS and SASEGT. The CDR3 here is CASSGGGSNTGELFF. The CDR3 nucleotides are TGTGCCAGCAGTGGTGGGGGGTCGAACACCGGGGAGCTGTTTTTT.

The J gene is TRBJ1-4, the V gene TRBV4-1; 10 bases match TRBD1. The V segment lost 2 bases and the J segment 10 bases; nucleotides outside the gene matches: 10. The CDR3 is 16 residues long. CDR1 is MGHRA, CDR2 YSYEKL, per germline. This chain's CDR3 is CASSQLPGQGPVKLFF. CDR3 DNA sequence: TGCGCCAGCAGCCAACTACCGGGACAGGGGCCGGTAAAACTGTTTTTT.